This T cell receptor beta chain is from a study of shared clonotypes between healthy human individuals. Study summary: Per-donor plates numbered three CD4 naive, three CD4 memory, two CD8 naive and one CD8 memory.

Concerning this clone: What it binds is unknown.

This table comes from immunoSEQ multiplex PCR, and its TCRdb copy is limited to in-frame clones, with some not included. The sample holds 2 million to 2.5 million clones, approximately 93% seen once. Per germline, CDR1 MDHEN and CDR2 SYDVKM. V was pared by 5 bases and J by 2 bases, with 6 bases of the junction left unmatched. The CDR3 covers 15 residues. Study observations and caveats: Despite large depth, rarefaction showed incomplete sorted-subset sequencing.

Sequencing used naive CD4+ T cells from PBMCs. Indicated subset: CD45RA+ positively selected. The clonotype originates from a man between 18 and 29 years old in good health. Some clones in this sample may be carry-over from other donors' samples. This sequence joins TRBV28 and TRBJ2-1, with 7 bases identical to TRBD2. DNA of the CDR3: TGTGCCAGCAGTATCAAGCGGGACCCCTACAATGAGCAGTTCTTC. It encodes CASSIKRDPYNEQFF.